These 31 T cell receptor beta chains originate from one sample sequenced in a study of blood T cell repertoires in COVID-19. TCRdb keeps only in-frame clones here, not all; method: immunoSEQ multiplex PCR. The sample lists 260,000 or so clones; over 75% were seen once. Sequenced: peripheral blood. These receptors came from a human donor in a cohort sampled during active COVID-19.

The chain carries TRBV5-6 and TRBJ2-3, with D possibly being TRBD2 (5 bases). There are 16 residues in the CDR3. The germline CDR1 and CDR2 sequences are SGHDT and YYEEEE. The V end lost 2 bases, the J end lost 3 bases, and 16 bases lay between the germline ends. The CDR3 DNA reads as TGTGCCAGCAGCTTTGTGAAGGGAGAGAGAACAGATACGCAGTATTTT. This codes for CASSFVKGERTDTQYF.

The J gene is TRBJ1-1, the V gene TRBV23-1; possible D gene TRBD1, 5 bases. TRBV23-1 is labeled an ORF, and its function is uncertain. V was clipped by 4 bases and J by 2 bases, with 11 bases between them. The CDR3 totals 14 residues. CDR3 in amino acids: CASSRPGINTEAFF. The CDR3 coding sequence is TGCGCCAGCAGTCGTCCAGGGATTAACACTGAAGCTTTCTTT.

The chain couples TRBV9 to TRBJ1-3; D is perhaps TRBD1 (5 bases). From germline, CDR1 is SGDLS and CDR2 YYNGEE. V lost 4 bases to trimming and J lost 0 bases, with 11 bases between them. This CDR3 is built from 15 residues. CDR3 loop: CASSRQPFSGNTIYF. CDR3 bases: TGTGCCAGCAGCCGACAGCCCTTCTCTGGAAACACCATATATTTT.

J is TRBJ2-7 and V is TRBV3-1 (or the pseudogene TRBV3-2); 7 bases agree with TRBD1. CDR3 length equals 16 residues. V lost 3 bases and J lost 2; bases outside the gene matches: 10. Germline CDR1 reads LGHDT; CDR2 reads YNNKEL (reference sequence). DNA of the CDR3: TGTGCCAGCAGCCACCCCCCGGGACAGTCTACCTACGAGCAGTACTTC. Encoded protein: CASSHPPGQSTYEQYF.

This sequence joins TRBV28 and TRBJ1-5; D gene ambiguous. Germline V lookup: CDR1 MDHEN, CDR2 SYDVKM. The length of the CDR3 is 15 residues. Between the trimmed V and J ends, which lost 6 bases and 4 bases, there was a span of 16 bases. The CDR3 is CASSPGGLSNQPQHF. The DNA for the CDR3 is TGTGCCAGCAGCCCTGGAGGGTTAAGTAATCAGCCCCAGCATTTT.

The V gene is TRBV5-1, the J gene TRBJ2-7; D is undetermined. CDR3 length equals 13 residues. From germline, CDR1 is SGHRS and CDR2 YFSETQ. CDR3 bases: TGCACGTTGCGTCCAGAGGCGGTGCGCGAGCAGTACTTC. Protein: CTLRPEAVREQYF.

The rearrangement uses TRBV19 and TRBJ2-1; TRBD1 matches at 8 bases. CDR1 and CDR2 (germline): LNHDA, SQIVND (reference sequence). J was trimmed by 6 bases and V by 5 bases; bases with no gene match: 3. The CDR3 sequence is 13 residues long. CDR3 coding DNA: TGTGCCAGTAGTTTCGACAGGGGCAATGAGCAGTTCTTC. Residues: CASSFDRGNEQFF.

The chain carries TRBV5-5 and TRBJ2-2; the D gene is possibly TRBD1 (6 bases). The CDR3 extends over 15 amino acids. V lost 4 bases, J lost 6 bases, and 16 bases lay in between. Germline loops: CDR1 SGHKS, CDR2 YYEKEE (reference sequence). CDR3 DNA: TGTGCCAGCAGCGTGGGGGCAGTGAAGGCCGGGGAGCTGTTTTTT. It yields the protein CASSVGAVKAGELFF. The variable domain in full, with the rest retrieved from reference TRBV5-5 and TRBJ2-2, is DAGVTQSPTHLIKTRGQQVTLRCSPISGHKSVSWYQQVLGQGPQFIFQYYEKEERGRGNFPDRFSARQFPNYSSELNVNALLLGDSALYLCASSVGAVKAGELFFGEGSRLTVL.

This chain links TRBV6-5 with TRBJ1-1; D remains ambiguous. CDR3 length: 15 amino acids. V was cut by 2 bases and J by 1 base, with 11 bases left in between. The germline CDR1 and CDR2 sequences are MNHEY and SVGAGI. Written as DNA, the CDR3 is TGTGCCAGCAGTTACGCCCCCCGGTCGAACACTGAAGCTTTCTTT. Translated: CASSYAPRSNTEAFF.

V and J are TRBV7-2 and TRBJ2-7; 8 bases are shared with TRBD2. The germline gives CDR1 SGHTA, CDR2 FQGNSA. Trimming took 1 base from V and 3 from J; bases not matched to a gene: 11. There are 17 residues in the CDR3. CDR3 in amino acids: CASSLGVSGTRSYEQYF. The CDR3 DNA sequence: TGTGCCAGCAGCTTAGGCGTCTCCGGGACTAGAAGCTACGAGCAGTACTTC.

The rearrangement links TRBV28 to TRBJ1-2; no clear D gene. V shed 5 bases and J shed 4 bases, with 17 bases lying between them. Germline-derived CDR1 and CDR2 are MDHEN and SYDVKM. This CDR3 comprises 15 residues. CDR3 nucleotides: TGTGCCAGCAGTCTACCGTCCCGGGCGGGCTATGGCTACACCTTC. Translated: CASSLPSRAGYGYTF.

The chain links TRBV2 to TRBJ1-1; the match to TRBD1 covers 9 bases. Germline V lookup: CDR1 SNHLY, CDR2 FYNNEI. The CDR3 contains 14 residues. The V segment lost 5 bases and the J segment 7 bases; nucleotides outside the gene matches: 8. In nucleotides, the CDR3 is TGTGCCAGCAGTACCGGGACAGGGACTGGTGAAGCTTTCTTT. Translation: CASSTGTGTGEAFF.

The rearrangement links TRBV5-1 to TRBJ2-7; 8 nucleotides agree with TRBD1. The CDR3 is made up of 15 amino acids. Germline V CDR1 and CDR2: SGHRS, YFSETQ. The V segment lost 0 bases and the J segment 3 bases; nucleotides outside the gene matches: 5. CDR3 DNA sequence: TGCGCCAGCAGCTTGGCCGCGGACAGGGTCTACGAGCAGTACTTC. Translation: CASSLAADRVYEQYF. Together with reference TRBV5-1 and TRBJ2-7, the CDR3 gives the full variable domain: KAGVTQTPRYLIKTRGQQVTLSCSPISGHRSVSWYQQTPGQGLQFLFEYFSETQRNKGNFPGRFSGRQFSNSRSEMNVSTLELGDSALYLCASSLAADRVYEQYFGPGTRLTVT.

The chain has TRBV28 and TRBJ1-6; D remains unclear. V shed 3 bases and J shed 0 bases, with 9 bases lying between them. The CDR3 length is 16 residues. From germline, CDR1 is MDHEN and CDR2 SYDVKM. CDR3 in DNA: TGTGCCAGCAGTTTTTGGCGGAGCTCCTATAATTCACCCCTCCACTTT. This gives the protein CASSFWRSSYNSPLHF. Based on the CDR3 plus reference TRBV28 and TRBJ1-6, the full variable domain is DVKVTQSSRYLVKRTGEKVFLECVQDMDHENMFWYRQDPGLGLRLIYFSYDVKMKEKGDIPEGYSVSREKKERFSLILESASTNQTSMYLCASSFWRSSYNSPLHFGNGTRLTVT.

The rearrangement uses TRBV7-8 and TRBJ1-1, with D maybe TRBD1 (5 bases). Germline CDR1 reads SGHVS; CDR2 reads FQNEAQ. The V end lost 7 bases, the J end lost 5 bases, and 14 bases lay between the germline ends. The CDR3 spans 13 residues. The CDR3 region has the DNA TGTGCCAGCAACAGGATTAGCACAACTGAAGCTTTCTTT. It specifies CASNRISTTEAFF. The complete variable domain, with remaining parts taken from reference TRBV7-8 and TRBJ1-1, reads GAGVSQSPRYKVAKRGQDVALRCDPISGHVSLFWYQQALGQGPEFLTYFQNEAQLDKSGLPSDRFFAERPEGSVSTLKIQRTQQEDSAVYLCASNRISTTEAFFGQGTRLTVV.

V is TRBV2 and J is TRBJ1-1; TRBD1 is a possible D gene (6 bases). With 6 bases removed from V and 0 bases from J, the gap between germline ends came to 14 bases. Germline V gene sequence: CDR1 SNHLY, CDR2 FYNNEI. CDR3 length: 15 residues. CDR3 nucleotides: TGTGCCAGCAGATCGCGGGGGGCTATGAACACTGAAGCTTTCTTT. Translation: CASRSRGAMNTEAFF.

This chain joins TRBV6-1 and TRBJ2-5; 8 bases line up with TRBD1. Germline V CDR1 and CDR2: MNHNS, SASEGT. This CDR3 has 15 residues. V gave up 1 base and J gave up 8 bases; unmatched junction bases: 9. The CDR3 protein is CASSEVALQGATQYF. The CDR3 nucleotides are TGTGCCAGCAGTGAAGTAGCCCTTCAGGGGGCAACCCAGTACTTC.

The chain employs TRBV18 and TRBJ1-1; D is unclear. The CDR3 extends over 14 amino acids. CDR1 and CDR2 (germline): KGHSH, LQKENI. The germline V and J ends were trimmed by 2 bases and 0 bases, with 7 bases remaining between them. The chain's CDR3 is CASSPGSVNTEAFF. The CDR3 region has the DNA TGTGCCAGCTCACCAGGTTCAGTGAACACTGAAGCTTTCTTT. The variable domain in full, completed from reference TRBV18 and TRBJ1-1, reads NAGVMQNPRHLVRRRGQEARLRCSPMKGHSHVYWYRQLPEEGLKFMVYLQKENIIDESGMPKERFSAEFPKEGPSILRIQQVVRGDSAAYFCASSPGSVNTEAFFGQGTRLTVV.

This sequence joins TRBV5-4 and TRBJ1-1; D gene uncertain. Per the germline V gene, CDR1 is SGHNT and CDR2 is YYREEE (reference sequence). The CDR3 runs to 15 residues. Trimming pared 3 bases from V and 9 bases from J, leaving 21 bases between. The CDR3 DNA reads TGTGCCAGCAGCTCACCGACACGGGGATGGCAGAAAGCTTTCTTT. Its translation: CASSSPTRGWQKAFF. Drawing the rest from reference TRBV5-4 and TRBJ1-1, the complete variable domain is ETGVTQSPTHLIKTRGQQVTLRCSSQSGHNTVSWYQQALGQGPQFIFQYYREEENGRGNFPPRFSGLQFPNYSSELNVNALELDDSALYLCASSSPTRGWQKAFFGQGTRLTVV.

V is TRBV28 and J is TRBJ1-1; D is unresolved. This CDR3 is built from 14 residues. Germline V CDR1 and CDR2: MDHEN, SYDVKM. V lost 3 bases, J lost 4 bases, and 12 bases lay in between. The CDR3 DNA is TGTGCCAGCAGTTTCGATGGACTTGGCACTGAAGCTTTCTTT. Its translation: CASSFDGLGTEAFF.

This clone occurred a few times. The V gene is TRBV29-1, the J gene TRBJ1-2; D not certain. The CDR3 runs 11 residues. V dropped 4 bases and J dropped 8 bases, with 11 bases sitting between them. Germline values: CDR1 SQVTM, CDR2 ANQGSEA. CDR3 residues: CSVAREGGYTF. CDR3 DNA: TGCAGCGTTGCACGGGAGGGAGGCTACACCTTC.

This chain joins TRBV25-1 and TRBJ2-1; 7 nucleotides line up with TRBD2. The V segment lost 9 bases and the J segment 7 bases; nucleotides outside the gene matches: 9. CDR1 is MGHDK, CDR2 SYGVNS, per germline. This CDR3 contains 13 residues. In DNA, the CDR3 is TGTGCCAGTTGGGCGGGAGTATCAAATGAGCAGTTCTTC. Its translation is CASWAGVSNEQFF.

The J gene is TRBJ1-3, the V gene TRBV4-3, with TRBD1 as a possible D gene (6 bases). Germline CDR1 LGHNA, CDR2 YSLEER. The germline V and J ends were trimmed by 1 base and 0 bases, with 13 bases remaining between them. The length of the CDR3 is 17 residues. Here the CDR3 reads CASSQVGGLSSGNTIYF. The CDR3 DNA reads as TGCGCCAGCAGCCAAGTCGGGGGGCTTAGCTCTGGAAACACCATATATTTT.

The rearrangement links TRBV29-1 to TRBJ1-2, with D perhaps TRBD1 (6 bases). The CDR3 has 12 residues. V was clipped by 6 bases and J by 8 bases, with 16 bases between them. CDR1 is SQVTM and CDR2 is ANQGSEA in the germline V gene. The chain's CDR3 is CSVLTGTRGYTF. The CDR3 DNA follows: TGCAGCGTCCTTACAGGGACGAGGGGCTACACCTTC.

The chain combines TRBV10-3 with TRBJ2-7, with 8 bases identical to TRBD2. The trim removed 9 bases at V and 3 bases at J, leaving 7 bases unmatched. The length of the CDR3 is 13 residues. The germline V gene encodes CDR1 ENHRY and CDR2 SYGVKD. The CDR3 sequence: CAITSGLLYEQYF. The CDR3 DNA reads TGTGCCATTACTAGCGGACTACTCTACGAGCAGTACTTC.

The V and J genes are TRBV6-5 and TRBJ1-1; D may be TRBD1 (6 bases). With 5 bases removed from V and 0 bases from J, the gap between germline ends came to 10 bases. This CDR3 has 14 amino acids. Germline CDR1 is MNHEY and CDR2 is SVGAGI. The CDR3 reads CASSHRTVNTEAFF. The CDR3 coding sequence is TGTGCCAGCAGTCACCGGACAGTGAACACTGAAGCTTTCTTT.

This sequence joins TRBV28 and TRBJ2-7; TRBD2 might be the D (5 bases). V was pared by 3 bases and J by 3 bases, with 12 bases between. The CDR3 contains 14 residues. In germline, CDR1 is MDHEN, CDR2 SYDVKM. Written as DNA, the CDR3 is TGTGCCAGCAGTTTCCGCGCGGGCGGCTACGAGCAGTACTTC. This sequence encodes CASSFRAGGYEQYF.

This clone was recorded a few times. CDR3 sequence: CASSDETSGTDTQYF. The CDR3 DNA reads TGTGCCAGCAGTGACGAGACTAGCGGTACAGATACGCAGTATTTT. V usage is TRBV2 and J usage is TRBJ2-3, with TRBD2 matching 9 bases. CDR1 is SNHLY and CDR2 is FYNNEI in the germline V gene. J was trimmed by 3 bases and V by 3 bases; bases with no gene match: 4. CDR3 size: 15 residues.

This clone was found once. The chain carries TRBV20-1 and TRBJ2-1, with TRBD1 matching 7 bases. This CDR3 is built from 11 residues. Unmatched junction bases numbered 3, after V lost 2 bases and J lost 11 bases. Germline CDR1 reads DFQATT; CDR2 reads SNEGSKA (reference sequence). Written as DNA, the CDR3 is TGCAGTGCTAGACAGGGGGTAAAGCAGTTCTTC. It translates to CSARQGVKQFF.

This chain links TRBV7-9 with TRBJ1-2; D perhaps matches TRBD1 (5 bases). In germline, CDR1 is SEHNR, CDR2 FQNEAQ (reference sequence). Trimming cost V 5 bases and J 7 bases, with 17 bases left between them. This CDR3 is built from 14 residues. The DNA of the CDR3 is TGTGCCAGCAGCCGACTAGGGGCAGTTCCTGGCTACACCTTC. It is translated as CASSRLGAVPGYTF.

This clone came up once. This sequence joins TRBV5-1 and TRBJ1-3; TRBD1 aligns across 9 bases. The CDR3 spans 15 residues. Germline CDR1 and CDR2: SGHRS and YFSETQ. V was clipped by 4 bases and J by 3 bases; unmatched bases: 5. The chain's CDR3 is CASSPGQGLGNTIYF. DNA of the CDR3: TGCGCCAGCAGCCCGGGACAGGGACTTGGAAACACCATATATTTT.